The 14 T cell receptor beta chains listed next were all sequenced from one sample in a study of molecular identifiers for immune sequencing clone quantification. Using its own MiXCR run on the PCR reads, TCRdb lists one record per CDR3 protein. This sample has under 600,000 distinct CDR3 sequences; around a fifth occur once, and the top ten carry approximately 0.84%. The sample comprised naive CD8+ T cells from blood, with Jurkat cell RNA spiked in. Regarding subset: FACS-sorted CD8+CD4-CCR7+CD45RA+ naive T cells. The receptors were gathered from a human donor in good health. Some libraries in this study had Jurkat cell RNA spiked in.

This clonotype has a handful of counts. The chain employs TRBV7-9 and TRBJ2-7, with D possibly TRBD1 on 7 matching bases. Trimming left V 8 bases short and J 3 bases short, with 11 bases between. Germline CDR1 is SEHNR and CDR2 is FQNEAQ (reference sequence). CDR3 length: 12 amino acids. CDR3 sequence (DNA): TGTGCCAGCGGAGGGGGCCACTACGAGCAGTACTTC. This gives the protein CASGGGHYEQYF.

This clonotype was picked up many times. V and J are TRBV27 and TRBJ1-5, with D tentatively TRBD1 (5 bases). CDR3 size: 15 residues. In germline, CDR1 is MNHEY, CDR2 SMNVEV (reference sequence). V shed 2 bases and J shed 3 bases, with 11 bases lying between them. DNA for the CDR3: TGTGCCAGCAGTTTACTAGGGGCAAACAATCAGCCCCAGCATTTT. Its translation is CASSLLGANNQPQHF.

The chain uses TRBV12-3 or TRBV12-4 and TRBJ2-7; 8 bases match TRBD2. The CDR3 length is 16 residues. V was clipped by 3 bases and J by 3 bases; unmatched bases: 10. CDR3 amino acids: CASSFGGGGGLYEQYF. DNA for the CDR3: TGTGCCAGCAGTTTCGGCGGGGGCGGGGGGCTCTACGAGCAGTACTTC.

This clonotype came up many times. The chain combines TRBV4-2 with TRBJ1-4; tentative D call: TRBD1 (6 bases). The CDR3 covers 18 residues. Germline V gene lookup returns CDR1 LGHNA and CDR2 YNFKEQ. V lost 0 bases, J lost 2 bases, and 16 bases lay in between. The CDR3 reads CASSQESPGGRTNEKLFF. The CDR3 nucleotides read TGTGCCAGCAGCCAAGAGTCGCCGGGGGGCAGGACTAATGAAAAACTGTTTTTT.

This chain joins TRBV20-1 and TRBJ2-7; D ambiguous. The CDR3 is 14 amino acids. Trimming stripped 0 bases from V and 6 bases from J, with 15 bases between. CDR1 and CDR2 from the germline V gene are DFQATT and SNEGSKA (reference sequence). CDR3 sequence (DNA): TGCAGTGCTAGAGATCCCCCCACCTACACCGAGCAGTACTTC. Its translation is CSARDPPTYTEQYF.

This sequence joins TRBV5-4 and TRBJ2-7, with 7 bases that match TRBD2. J gave up 3 bases and V 1 base, and 4 bases lay outside the gene matches. Germline loops: CDR1 SGHNT, CDR2 YYREEE (reference sequence). The CDR3 loop spans 14 amino acids. The CDR3 sequence is CASSLKGRVYEQYF. In DNA, the CDR3 is TGTGCCAGCAGCTTGAAAGGGAGGGTCTACGAGCAGTACTTC.

With regard to this clonotype: An end of the junction differs from the germline gene, which may be a read error. The rearrangement links TRBV7-6 to TRBJ2-5, with TRBD2 matching 9 bases. This CDR3 is 15 amino acids long. Germline V gives CDR1 SGHVS, CDR2 FNYEAQ. CDR3 DNA sequence: TGTGTCAGCAGCTCCCTAGCGGGGCCCCTTCAGACCCAGTACTTC. Protein product: CVSSSLAGPLQTQYF.

This clonotype was seen more than once but under ten times. This sequence joins TRBV5-4 and TRBJ2-5; TRBD1 agrees at 7 bases. Looked up from germline, CDR1 is SGHNT and CDR2 is YYREEE (reference sequence). This CDR3 is built from 17 residues. Losses at the gene ends were 4 bases for V and 0 bases for J; bases not matched to a gene: 12. The CDR3 here is CASSPPGTVIYQETQYF. The DNA for the CDR3 is TGTGCCAGCAGCCCTCCCGGGACAGTTATTTACCAAGAGACCCAGTACTTC.

This clonotype was detected many times. This chain joins TRBV5-1 and TRBJ1-4; D may be TRBD1 (5 bases). The length of the CDR3 is 14 residues. Germline loops: CDR1 SGHRS, CDR2 YFSETQ. Between the trimmed V and J ends, which lost 2 bases and 5 bases, there was a span of 10 bases. The CDR3 here is CASSFVGTNEKLFF. The CDR3 DNA sequence: TGCGCCAGCAGCTTCGTAGGGACGAATGAAAAACTGTTTTTT.

At least ten counts were recorded for this clonotype. This chain connects TRBV5-5 to TRBJ2-7, with 10 bases lining up with TRBD2. V was pared by 0 bases and J by 3 bases, with 0 bases of the junction left unmatched. This CDR3 region has 14 residues. Germline CDR1 and CDR2: SGHKS and YYEKEE (reference sequence). CDR3 DNA: TGTGCCAGCAGCTTGGCTAGCGGGGGCTACGAGCAGTACTTC. It is translated as CASSLASGGYEQYF.

This clonotype was seen only a few times. The rearrangement links TRBV7-2 to TRBJ2-2; D gene uncertain. The CDR3 loop spans 14 amino acids. Per the germline V gene, CDR1 is SGHTA and CDR2 is FQGNSA. Between the trimmed V and J ends, which lost 3 bases and 1 base, there was a span of 6 bases. Here the CDR3 reads CASSFWGNTGELFF. The CDR3 DNA sequence: TGTGCCAGCAGCTTCTGGGGGAACACCGGGGAGCTGTTTTTT.

The table lists this clonotype with a few counts. V gene TRBV5-6 combines with J gene TRBJ2-7; possibly TRBD2 for D (5 bases). The CDR3 totals 14 residues. The V end was cut by 4 bases, the J end by 0 bases, with 11 bases between. Looked up from germline, CDR1 is SGHDT and CDR2 is YYEEEE. The CDR3 here is CASSPPGSSYEQYF. In DNA, the CDR3 is TGTGCCAGCAGCCCCCCGGGGAGCTCCTACGAGCAGTACTTC.

This clonotype was seen a single time. A read error may be the cause here, since a much bigger clone is one base away. The chain couples TRBV20-1 to TRBJ2-6, with TRBD1 matching 7 bases. This CDR3 spans 13 amino acids. V was clipped by 6 bases and J by 8 bases; unmatched bases: 7. Germline-derived CDR1 and CDR2 are DFQATT and SNEGSKA (reference sequence). The CDR3 DNA sequence: TGCAGTGCACATACAGGGGCGCCCAACGTCCTGACTTTC. Amino acids: CSAHTGAPNVLTF.

The gene calls are TRBV12-3 or TRBV12-4 and TRBJ1-1; D gene unclear. The CDR3 extends over 11 amino acids. V was cut by 6 bases and J by 7 bases, with 9 bases left in between. The CDR3 region has the DNA TGTGCCAGCAGCACGGGTAATGAAGCTTTCTTT. Protein sequence: CASSTGNEAFF.